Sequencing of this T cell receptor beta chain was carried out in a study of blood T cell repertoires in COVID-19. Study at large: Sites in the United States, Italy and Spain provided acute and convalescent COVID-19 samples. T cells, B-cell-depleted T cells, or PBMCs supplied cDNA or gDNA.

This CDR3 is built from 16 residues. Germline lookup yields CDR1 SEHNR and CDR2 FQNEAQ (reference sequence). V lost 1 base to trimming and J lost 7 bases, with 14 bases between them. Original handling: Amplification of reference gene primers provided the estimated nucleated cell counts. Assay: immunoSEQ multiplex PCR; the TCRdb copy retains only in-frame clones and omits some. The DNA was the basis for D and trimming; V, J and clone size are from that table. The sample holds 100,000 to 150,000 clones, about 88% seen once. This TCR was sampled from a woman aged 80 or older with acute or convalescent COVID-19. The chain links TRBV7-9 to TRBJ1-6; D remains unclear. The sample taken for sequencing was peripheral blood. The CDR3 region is CASSLGVGSGNSPLHF. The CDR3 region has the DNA TGTGCCAGCAGCTTAGGGGTTGGGTCGGGGAATTCACCCCTCCACTTT.